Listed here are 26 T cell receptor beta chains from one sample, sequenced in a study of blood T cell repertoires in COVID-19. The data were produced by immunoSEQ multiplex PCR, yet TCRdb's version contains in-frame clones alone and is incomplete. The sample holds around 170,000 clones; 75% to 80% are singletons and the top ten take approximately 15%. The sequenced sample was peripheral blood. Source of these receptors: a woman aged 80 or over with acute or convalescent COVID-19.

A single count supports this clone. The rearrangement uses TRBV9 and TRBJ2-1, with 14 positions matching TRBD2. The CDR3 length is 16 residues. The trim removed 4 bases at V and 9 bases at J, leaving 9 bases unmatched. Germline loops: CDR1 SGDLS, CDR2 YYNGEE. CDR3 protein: CASSSWGLAGEAEQFF. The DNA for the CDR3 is TGTGCCAGCAGCTCCTGGGGACTAGCGGGAGAGGCTGAGCAGTTCTTC.

CDR3 bases: TGTGCCAGCAGTTTACCCGGGACAGGGTTTTACGAGCAGTACTTC. This sequence encodes CASSLPGTGFYEQYF. The chain uses TRBV27 and TRBJ2-7, with TRBD1 matching over 9 bases. The germline CDR1 and CDR2 sequences are MNHEY and SMNVEV (reference sequence). Unmatched junction bases numbered 6, after V lost 2 bases and J lost 4 bases. This CDR3 has 15 amino acids.

CDR3 protein: CASRPPGSYGYTF. In DNA form, the CDR3 reads TGTGCCAGCAGACCGCCGGGGTCCTATGGCTACACCTTC. The chain links TRBV12-3 or TRBV12-4 to TRBJ1-2, with D unresolved. Trimming left V 6 bases short and J 4 bases short, with 12 bases between. The CDR3 covers 13 residues.

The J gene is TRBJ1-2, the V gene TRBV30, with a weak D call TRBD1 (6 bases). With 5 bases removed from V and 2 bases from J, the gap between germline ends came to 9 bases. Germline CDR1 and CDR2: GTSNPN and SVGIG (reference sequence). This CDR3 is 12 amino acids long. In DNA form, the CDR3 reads TGTGCCTGGGGGGGACAAAACTATGGCTACACCTTC. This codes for CAWGGQNYGYTF.

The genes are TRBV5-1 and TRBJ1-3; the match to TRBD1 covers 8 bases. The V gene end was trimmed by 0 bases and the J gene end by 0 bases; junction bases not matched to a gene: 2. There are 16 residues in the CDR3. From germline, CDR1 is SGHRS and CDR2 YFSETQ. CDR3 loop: CASSLGTGTSGNTIYF. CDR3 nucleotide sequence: TGCGCCAGCAGCTTGGGGACAGGGACCTCTGGAAACACCATATATTTT. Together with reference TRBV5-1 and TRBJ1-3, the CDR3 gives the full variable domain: KAGVTQTPRYLIKTRGQQVTLSCSPISGHRSVSWYQQTPGQGLQFLFEYFSETQRNKGNFPGRFSGRQFSNSRSEMNVSTLELGDSALYLCASSLGTGTSGNTIYFGEGSWLTVV.

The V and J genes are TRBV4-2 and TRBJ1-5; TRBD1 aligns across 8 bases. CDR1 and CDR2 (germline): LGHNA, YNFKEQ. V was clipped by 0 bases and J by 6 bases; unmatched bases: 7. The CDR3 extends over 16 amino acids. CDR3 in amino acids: CASSQDKDRELQPQHF. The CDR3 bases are TGTGCCAGCAGCCAAGATAAGGACAGGGAGCTTCAGCCCCAGCATTTT.

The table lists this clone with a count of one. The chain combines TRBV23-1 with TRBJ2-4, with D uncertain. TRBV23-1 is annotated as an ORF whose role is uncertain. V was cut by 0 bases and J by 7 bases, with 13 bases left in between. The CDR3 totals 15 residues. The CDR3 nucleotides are TGCGCCAGCAGTCAATCCCCTACGGAGTTCAACATTCAGTACTTC. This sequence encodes CASSQSPTEFNIQYF.

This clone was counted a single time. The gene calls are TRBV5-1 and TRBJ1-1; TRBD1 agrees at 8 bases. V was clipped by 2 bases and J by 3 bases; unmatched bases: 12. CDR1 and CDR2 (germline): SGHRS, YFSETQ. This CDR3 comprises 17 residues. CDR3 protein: CASSFGQGEAGDTEAFF. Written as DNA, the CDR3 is TGCGCCAGCAGCTTCGGACAGGGCGAGGCGGGGGACACTGAAGCTTTCTTT.

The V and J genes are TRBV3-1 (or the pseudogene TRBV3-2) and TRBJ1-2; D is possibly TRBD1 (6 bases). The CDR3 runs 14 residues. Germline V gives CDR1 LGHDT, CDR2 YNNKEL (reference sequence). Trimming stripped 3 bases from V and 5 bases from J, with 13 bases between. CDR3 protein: CASSQDRRVYGYTF. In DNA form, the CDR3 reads TGTGCCAGCAGCCAGGACAGAAGGGTATATGGCTACACCTTC.

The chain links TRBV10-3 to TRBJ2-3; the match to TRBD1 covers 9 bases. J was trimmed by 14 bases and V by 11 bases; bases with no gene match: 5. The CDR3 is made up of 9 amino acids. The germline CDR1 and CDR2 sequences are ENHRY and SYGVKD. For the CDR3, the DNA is TGTGCCGTAGGGACAGGGAGGTATTTT. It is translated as CAVGTGRYF.

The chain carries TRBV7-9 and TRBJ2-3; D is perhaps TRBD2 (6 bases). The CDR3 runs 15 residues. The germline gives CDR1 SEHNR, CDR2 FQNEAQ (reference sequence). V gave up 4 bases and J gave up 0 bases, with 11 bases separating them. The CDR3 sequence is CASSWRDFSTDTQYF. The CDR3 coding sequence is TGTGCCAGCAGCTGGAGGGACTTTAGCACAGATACGCAGTATTTT.

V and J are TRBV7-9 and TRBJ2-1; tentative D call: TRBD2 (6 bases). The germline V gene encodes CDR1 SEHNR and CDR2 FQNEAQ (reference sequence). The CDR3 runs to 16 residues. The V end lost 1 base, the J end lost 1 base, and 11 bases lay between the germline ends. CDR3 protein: CASSLGLGGSYNEQFF. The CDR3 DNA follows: TGTGCCAGCAGCTTAGGGCTGGGGGGTTCCTACAATGAGCAGTTCTTC.

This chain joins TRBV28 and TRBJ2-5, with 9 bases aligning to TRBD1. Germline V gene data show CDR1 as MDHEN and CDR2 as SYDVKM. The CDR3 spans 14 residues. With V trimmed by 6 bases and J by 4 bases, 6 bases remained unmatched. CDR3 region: CASSKTGGGETQYF. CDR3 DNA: TGTGCCAGCAGCAAGACAGGGGGTGGAGAGACCCAGTACTTC. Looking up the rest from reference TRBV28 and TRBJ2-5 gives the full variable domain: DVKVTQSSRYLVKRTGEKVFLECVQDMDHENMFWYRQDPGLGLRLIYFSYDVKMKEKGDIPEGYSVSREKKERFSLILESASTNQTSMYLCASSKTGGGETQYFGPGTRLLVL.

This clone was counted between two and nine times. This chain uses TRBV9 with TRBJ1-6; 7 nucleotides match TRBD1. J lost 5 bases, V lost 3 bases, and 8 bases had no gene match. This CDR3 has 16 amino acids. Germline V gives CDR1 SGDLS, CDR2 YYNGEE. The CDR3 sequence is CASSGHRGFDNSPLHF. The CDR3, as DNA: TGTGCCAGCAGCGGTCACAGGGGCTTTGATAATTCACCCCTCCACTTT. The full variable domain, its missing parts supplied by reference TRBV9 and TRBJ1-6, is DSGVTQTPKHLITATGQRVTLRCSPRSGDLSVYWYQQSLDQGLQFLIQYYNGEERAKGNILERFSAQQFPDLHSELNLSSLELGDSALYFCASSGHRGFDNSPLHFGNGTRLTVT.

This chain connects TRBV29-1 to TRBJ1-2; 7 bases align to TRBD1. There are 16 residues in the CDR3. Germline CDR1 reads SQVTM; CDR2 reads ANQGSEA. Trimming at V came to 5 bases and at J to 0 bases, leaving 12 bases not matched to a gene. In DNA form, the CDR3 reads TGCAGCGTTTTAAAATCCGGGACAGCCGCTAACTATGGCTACACCTTC. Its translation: CSVLKSGTAANYGYTF.

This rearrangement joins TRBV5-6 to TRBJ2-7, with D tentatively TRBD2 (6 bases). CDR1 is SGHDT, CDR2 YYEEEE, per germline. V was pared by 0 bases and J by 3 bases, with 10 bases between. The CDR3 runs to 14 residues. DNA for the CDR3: TGTGCCAGCAGCTTGGTGGCGGGAAGCTACGAGCAGTACTTC. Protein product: CASSLVAGSYEQYF.

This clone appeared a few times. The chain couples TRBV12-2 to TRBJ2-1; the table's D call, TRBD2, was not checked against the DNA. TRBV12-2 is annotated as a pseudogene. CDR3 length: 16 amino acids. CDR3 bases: TGTGCAAGTCGCTGCACGGGGACTCGGAACCACAATGAGCAGTTCTTC. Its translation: CASRCTGTRNHNEQFF.

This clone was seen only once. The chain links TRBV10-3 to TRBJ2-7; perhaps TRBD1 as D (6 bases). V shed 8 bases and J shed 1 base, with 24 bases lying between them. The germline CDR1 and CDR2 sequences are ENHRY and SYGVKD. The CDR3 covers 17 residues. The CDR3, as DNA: TGTGCCATCCAATTCAGCCAAAGGGGGTCAAGTTCCTACGAGCAGTACTTC. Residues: CAIQFSQRGSSSYEQYF.

The CDR3 loop reads CASTPPRGVGDEQFF. Written as DNA, the CDR3 is TGTGCCAGCACCCCTCCCCGTGGAGTCGGGGATGAGCAGTTCTTC. The chain combines TRBV7-9 with TRBJ2-1; possible D gene TRBD2, 5 bases. Trimming removed 7 bases from V and 8 bases from J, with 21 bases in between. The germline V gene encodes CDR1 SEHNR and CDR2 FQNEAQ (reference sequence). The CDR3 covers 15 residues.

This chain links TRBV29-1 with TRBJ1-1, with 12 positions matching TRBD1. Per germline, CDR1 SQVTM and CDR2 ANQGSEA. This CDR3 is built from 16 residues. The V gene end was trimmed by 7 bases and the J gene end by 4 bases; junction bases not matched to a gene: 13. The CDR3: CSGSGDRGQIGTEAFF. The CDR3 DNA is TGCAGCGGGTCAGGGGACAGGGGGCAAATTGGCACTGAAGCTTTCTTT.

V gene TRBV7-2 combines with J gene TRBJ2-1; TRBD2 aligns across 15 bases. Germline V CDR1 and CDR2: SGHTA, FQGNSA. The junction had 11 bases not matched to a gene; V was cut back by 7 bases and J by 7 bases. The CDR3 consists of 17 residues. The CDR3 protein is CASNPGGLAGGGNEQFF. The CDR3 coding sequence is TGTGCCAGCAACCCCGGGGGACTAGCGGGGGGAGGTAATGAGCAGTTCTTC.

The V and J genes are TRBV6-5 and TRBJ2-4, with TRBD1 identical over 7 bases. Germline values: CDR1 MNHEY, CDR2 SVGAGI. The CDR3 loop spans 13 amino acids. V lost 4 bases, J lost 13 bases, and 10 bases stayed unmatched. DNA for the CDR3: TGTGCCAGCAGTTCCTCCGGGACAGTAAAACAGTACTTC. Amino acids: CASSSSGTVKQYF.

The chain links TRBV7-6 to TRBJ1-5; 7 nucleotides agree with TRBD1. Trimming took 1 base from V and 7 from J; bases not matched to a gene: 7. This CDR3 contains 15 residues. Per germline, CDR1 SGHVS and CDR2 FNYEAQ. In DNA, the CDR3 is TGTGCCAGCAGCTTAGAACAGGGGTTTGGGCAGCCCCAGCATTTT. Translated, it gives CASSLEQGFGQPQHF. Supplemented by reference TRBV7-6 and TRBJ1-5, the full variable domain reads GAGVSQSPRYKVTKRGQDVALRCDPISGHVSLYWYRQALGQGPEFLTYFNYEAQQDKSGLPNDRFSAERPEGSISTLTIQRTEQRDSAMYRCASSLEQGFGQPQHFGDGTRLSIL.

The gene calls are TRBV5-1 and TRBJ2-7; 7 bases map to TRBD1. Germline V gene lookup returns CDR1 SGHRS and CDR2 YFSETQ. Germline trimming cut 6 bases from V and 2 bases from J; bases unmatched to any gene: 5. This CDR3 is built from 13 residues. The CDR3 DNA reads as TGCGCCAGCACCACGGGACAGACCTACGAGCAGTACTTC. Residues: CASTTGQTYEQYF. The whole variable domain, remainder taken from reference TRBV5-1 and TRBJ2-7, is KAGVTQTPRYLIKTRGQQVTLSCSPISGHRSVSWYQQTPGQGLQFLFEYFSETQRNKGNFPGRFSGRQFSNSRSEMNVSTLELGDSALYLCASTTGQTYEQYFGPGTRLTVT.

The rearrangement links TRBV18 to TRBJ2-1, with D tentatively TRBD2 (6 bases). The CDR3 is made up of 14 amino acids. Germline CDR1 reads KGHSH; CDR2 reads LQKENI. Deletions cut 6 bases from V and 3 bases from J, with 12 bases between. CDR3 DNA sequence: TGTGCCAGCTCCTGGGGGACTGACTACAATGAGCAGTTCTTC. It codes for CASSWGTDYNEQFF.

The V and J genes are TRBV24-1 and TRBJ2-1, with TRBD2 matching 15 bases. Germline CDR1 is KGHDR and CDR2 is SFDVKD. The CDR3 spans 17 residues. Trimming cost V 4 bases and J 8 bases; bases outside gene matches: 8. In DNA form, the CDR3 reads TGTGCCACCAGTGACTCCGGGACTAGCGGGAGGATCGATGAGCAGTTCTTC. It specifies CATSDSGTSGRIDEQFF.